This T cell receptor beta chain was captured in a study of T-cell reconstitution after alpha-beta-depleted transplantation in children. Findings and limits, study-wide: T-cell counts and diversity at one year post-transplant came mainly from newly produced T cells. After transplant, at about two months, alpha-beta T cells were reportedly derived from several hundred expanded graft clones. Recipient T cells and thymic progenitors that survived were the source of the high TCRbeta diversity seen at day 60 in some patients.

Germline V CDR1 and CDR2: SQVTM, ANQGSEA. The CDR3 runs to 13 residues. The J segment lost 7 bases and the V segment lost 6 bases, leaving 9 bases of the junction unmatched. Note on this clonotype: Antigen: not known.

For TCRbeta, the library was prepared with unique molecular identifiers. TCRdb re-derived calls from the PCR reads in MiXCR, one entry per CDR3 protein. The table records about 78,000 distinct CDR3 sequences, 13% to 15% of them present only once. This sequence joins TRBV29-1 and TRBJ2-5, with TRBD1 matching 9 bases. This TCR derives from a male patient aged 2 to 10 who had a stem cell transplant for acute lymphoblastic leukemia, so the T cells may come from the graft donor. The starting material was PBMCs, mostly from graft donor cells, obtained 180 days after TCRalphabeta/CD19-depleted stem cell transplant. The CDR3 sequence: CSVGTGYGGTQYF. The CDR3 nucleotides read TGCAGCGTGGGGACAGGGTATGGCGGGACCCAGTACTTC.